This T cell receptor (beta chain) was captured by sequencing in a study of technical replicates of blood from a handful of donors. Profiling relied on immunoSEQ multiplex PCR, and the TCRdb table lists in-frame clones only, not all of them. Of more than 60,000 clones listed, approximately 93% are singletons. The TCR originated in a human donor in good health. Sample: T cells isolated from PBMCs.

This chain's CDR3 is CASTQVGLYQETQYF. Here the CDR3 DNA reads TGCGCCAGCACCCAAGTCGGTCTGTACCAAGAGACCCAGTACTTC. V and J are TRBV5-1 and TRBJ2-5, with D unresolved. This CDR3 comprises 15 residues. The germline gives CDR1 SGHRS, CDR2 YFSETQ. Between the trimmed V and J ends, which lost 6 bases and 0 bases, there was a span of 15 bases.